This paragraph reports one TCR beta chain. As yet, its antigen is unknown. The entry originates in a study of T-cell reconstitution after alpha-beta-depleted transplantation in children. Study-wide findings and caveats: About two months after transplant, alpha-beta T cells reportedly came from several hundred expanded graft clones.

Library preparation (for TCRbeta) was performed with unique molecular identifiers. TCRdb re-called the PCR reads with MiXCR, one entry per CDR3 protein. The data show 450,000 to 700,000 distinct CDR3 sequences, 25% to 30% seen once. The CDR3 contains 15 residues. The germline V and J ends were trimmed by 4 bases and 1 base, with 14 bases remaining between them. Germline CDR1 SGDLS, CDR2 YYNGEE. V and J are TRBV9 and TRBJ2-5, with a possible D match to TRBD1 (5 bases). Sequencing was performed on PBMCs, taken before TCRalphabeta/CD19-depleted stem cell transplant. The source of this sequence is a boy under two years old with Wiskott-Aldrich syndrome, due to receive a stem cell transplant. CDR3 region: CASSFSGFSQETQYF. The CDR3 DNA reads as TGTGCCAGCAGCTTCTCAGGGTTCTCCCAAGAGACCCAGTACTTC.